Each of the 7 T cell receptor beta chains below was sequenced from the same sample in a study of identical twins. MiXCR was run by TCRdb on the 5' RACE reads, yielding one entry per CDR3 protein. The repertoire has approximately 240,000 distinct CDR3 sequences, more than 13% of them found once; the top ten carry 8.8%. Input material: memory (CD45RO+) T cells sorted from blood. The receptors here all came from a woman younger than 30 in good health.

This clonotype has a count of ten or more. The chain recombines TRBV5-1 with TRBJ1-1; 7 bases agree with TRBD1. V gave up 0 bases and J gave up 1 base; unmatched junction bases: 3. CDR1 SGHRS and CDR2 YFSETQ come from the germline V gene. CDR3 length: 15 amino acids. CDR3 nucleotides: TGCGCCAGCAGCTTGGCGGGACAGACGAACACTGAAGCTTTCTTT. It encodes CASSLAGQTNTEAFF.

This clonotype was seen more than once but under ten times. The chain uses TRBV6-5 and TRBJ2-3, with 7 bases lining up with TRBD2. Germline assignment: CDR1 MNHEY and CDR2 SVGAGI. CDR3 length: 15 amino acids. Trimming removed 2 bases from V and 3 bases from J; junction bases left unmatched: 5. CDR3 sequence reads: CASSYVGEGTDTQYF. In nucleotides, the CDR3 is TGTGCCAGCAGTTACGTGGGGGAGGGTACAGATACGCAGTATTTT.

V usage is TRBV3-1 and J usage is TRBJ2-5; 9 nucleotides agree with TRBD2. The V gene's germline CDR1 is LGHDT and CDR2 YNNKEL (reference sequence). This CDR3 spans 16 amino acids. V lost 4 bases to trimming and J lost 5 bases; unmatched junction nucleotides: 11. CDR3 residues: CASSPTGAGGKETQYF. As DNA, the CDR3 is TGTGCCAGCAGCCCTACGGGAGCGGGAGGAAAGGAGACCCAGTACTTC.

This clonotype was counted a few times. This sequence joins TRBV6-6 and TRBJ2-5; D ambiguous. V was shortened by 7 bases and J by 2 bases, with 8 bases between the two germline ends. The CDR3 spans 12 residues. Germline CDR1 MNHNY, CDR2 SVGAGI (reference sequence). The CDR3: CASTRLQETQYF. CDR3 DNA sequence: TGTGCCAGCACCCGTTTACAAGAGACCCAGTACTTC.

This clonotype was seen ten or more times. V and J are TRBV3-1 and TRBJ1-2; D unclear. The CDR3 spans 16 residues. CDR1 is LGHDT, CDR2 YNNKEL, per germline (reference sequence). V gave up 5 bases and J gave up 9 bases, with 25 bases separating them. The CDR3 region has the DNA TGTGCCAGCAGCGGGAGCATTGGAACAGCCCATATCAGCTACACCTTC. The encoded protein is CASSGSIGTAHISYTF.

Only a few counts were recorded for this clonotype. V is TRBV5-5 and J is TRBJ1-1; D is undetermined. Germline V gives CDR1 SGHKS, CDR2 YYEKEE (reference sequence). CDR3 length: 14 residues. Deletions cut 7 bases from V and 4 bases from J, with 17 bases between. CDR3 residues: CASDRLGIGTEAFF. CDR3 bases: TGTGCCAGCGACCGTTTAGGGATCGGCACTGAAGCTTTCTTT.

This clonotype was detected ten times or more. The gene calls are TRBV5-8 and TRBJ1-4; tentative D call: TRBD1 (5 bases). The ends were cut back, 4 bases at V and 3 bases at J, with 13 bases in the middle. The CDR3 totals 15 residues. Germline V gene lookup returns CDR1 SGHTS and CDR2 YDEGEE. CDR3 coding DNA: TGTGCCAGCAGCCCAGGGAGTTTCGCTAATGAAAAACTGTTTTTT. Its translation: CASSPGSFANEKLFF.